These 24 T cell receptor beta chains originate from one sample sequenced in a study of regulatory T cells in long-lasting Graves disease. The sample's time point: newly diagnosed GD, antithyroid drugs for less than 3 months. Scientists built the TCR library using RNA that was extracted from PBMCs. Investigators prepared the TCR beta libraries by applying iRepertoire HTBI primers and Arm-PCR of CDR3 regions. TCRdb processed the multiplex PCR reads anew with MiXCR; each CDR3 protein has one entry. Of roughly 520,000 distinct CDR3 sequences in the sample, about 11% were seen once. The sample was also linked to a second study, of T cells in Graves' hyperthyroidism and ophthalmopathy.

Source: peripheral blood mononuclear cells (PBMCs), taken at new diagnosis, from a patient treated with antithyroid drugs. Receptors originate from a woman aged 30 to 39 with Graves disease.

This clonotype was observed at least ten times. The chain combines TRBV20-1 with TRBJ1-1, with no clear D. This CDR3 has 12 amino acids. CDR1 is DFQATT and CDR2 is SNEGSKA in the germline V gene (reference sequence). Trimming removed 7 bases from V and 0 bases from J, with 9 bases in between. The CDR3 sequence: CSVKQVNTEAFF. CDR3 DNA sequence: TGCAGTGTTAAGCAAGTGAACACTGAAGCTTTCTTT.

The chain uses TRBV6-1 and TRBJ2-3; 8 bases line up with TRBD2. The germline V gene encodes CDR1 MNHNS and CDR2 SASEGT. The CDR3 contains 14 residues. The trim removed 8 bases at V and 3 bases at J, leaving 7 bases unmatched. CDR3 sequence: CASWTGTSTDTQYF. The CDR3 bases are TGTGCCAGCTGGACGGGGACTAGTACAGATACGCAGTATTTT.

Ten or more counts support this clonotype. This sequence joins TRBV28 and TRBJ2-5, with 7 bases aligning to TRBD1. The CDR3 has 12 amino acids. Per the germline V gene, CDR1 is MDHEN and CDR2 is SYDVKM. Trimming at V came to 3 bases and at J to 12 bases, leaving 7 bases not matched to a gene. The DNA of the CDR3 is TGTGCCAGCAGTTTCGCCGGGACAGCGGAGTACTTC. Translating it yields CASSFAGTAEYF.

The V gene is TRBV10-1, the J gene TRBJ1-3, with D maybe TRBD1 (5 bases). V was shortened by 2 bases and J by 2 bases, with 10 bases between the two germline ends. Germline CDR1 WNHNN, CDR2 SYGVQD (reference sequence). CDR3 length: 15 amino acids. The CDR3 sequence: CASSETGRAGNTIYF. The CDR3 bases are TGCGCCAGCAGTGAGACAGGACGAGCTGGAAACACCATATATTTT.

The chain couples TRBV7-9 to TRBJ2-1; the D gene is possibly TRBD1 (6 bases). This CDR3 is 12 amino acids long. Germline assignment: CDR1 SEHNR and CDR2 FQNEAQ (reference sequence). The V end was cut by 4 bases, the J end by 10 bases, with 11 bases between. For the CDR3, the DNA is TGTGCCAGCAGCTCTCACAGGGTCGAGCAGTTCTTC. Protein sequence: CASSSHRVEQFF.

This clonotype was seen ten or more times. The chain joins TRBV16 to TRBJ1-5; TRBD1 agrees at 7 bases. CDR3 size: 15 residues. Trimming took 2 bases from V and 3 from J; bases not matched to a gene: 4. Germline CDR1 and CDR2: KGHSY and FQNENV. For the CDR3, the DNA is TGTGCCAGCAGCCAAAGGACAGGAATCAATCAGCCCCAGCATTTT. It translates to CASSQRTGINQPQHF.

This clonotype was seen many times. The CDR3 DNA sequence: TGTGCCAGCAGACCTGAGGGTACACGGAACACTGAAGCTTTCTTT. Protein sequence: CASRPEGTRNTEAFF. The rearrangement links TRBV28 to TRBJ1-1, with no clear D. Germline V gene sequence: CDR1 MDHEN, CDR2 SYDVKM. Trimming pared 6 bases from V and 1 base from J, leaving 15 bases between. This CDR3 contains 15 residues. Looking up the rest from reference TRBV28 and TRBJ1-1 gives the full variable domain: DVKVTQSSRYLVKRTGEKVFLECVQDMDHENMFWYRQDPGLGLRLIYFSYDVKMKEKGDIPEGYSVSREKKERFSLILESASTNQTSMYLCASRPEGTRNTEAFFGQGTRLTVV.

This clonotype has at least ten counts. The chain uses TRBV20-1 and TRBJ2-5; D remains ambiguous. This CDR3 comprises 14 residues. Germline loops: CDR1 DFQATT, CDR2 SNEGSKA (reference sequence). The V end was cut by 0 bases, the J end by 3 bases, with 11 bases between. CDR3 amino acids: CSARDRRPKETQYF. CDR3 bases: TGCAGTGCTAGAGATCGGAGACCTAAAGAGACCCAGTACTTC.

Points on this clonotype: At one of its ends the junction is not consistent with the germline gene, which may arise from a read error. The chain is built from TRBV2 and TRBJ2-7, with 8 bases aligning to TRBD2. Germline assignment: CDR1 SNHLY and CDR2 FYNNEI. The CDR3 totals 14 residues. CDR3 sequence (DNA): TGTGCCAGCGGTGAGGGGACTAGAAGGTACGAGCAGTACTTC. It is translated as CASGEGTRRYEQYF.

This clonotype has a count of ten or more. The chain carries TRBV28 and TRBJ1-5, with unresolved D. Germline CDR1 MDHEN, CDR2 SYDVKM. CDR3 length equals 13 residues. Trimming took off 5 bases at V and 7 bases at J, with 12 bases between the two ends. The CDR3 here is CASSDTRVQPQHF. In DNA form, the CDR3 reads TGTGCCAGCAGTGACACACGTGTCCAGCCCCAGCATTTT.

This clonotype was detected ten times or more. This chain joins TRBV11-2 and TRBJ1-1; a weak D match, TRBD1 (6 bases). The V gene's germline CDR1 is SGHAT and CDR2 FQNNGV. Trimming stripped 3 bases from V and 11 bases from J, with 16 bases between. The CDR3 consists of 13 residues. CDR3 sequence reads: CASSFSSQGYAFF. The CDR3 DNA sequence: TGTGCCAGCAGCTTCAGTTCACAGGGTTACGCTTTCTTT.

With regard to this clonotype: One base separates it from a far larger clone, so it is likely a read error. The J gene is TRBJ1-5, the V gene TRBV27; no definite D call. Germline values: CDR1 MNHEY, CDR2 SMNVEV (reference sequence). Trimming stripped 4 bases from V and 0 bases from J, with 7 bases between. This CDR3 has 14 amino acids. CDR3 region: CASSSLNSNQPQHF. CDR3 DNA sequence: TGTGCCAGCAGTTCCCTGAATAGCAATCAGCCCCAGCATTTT.

The chain combines TRBV5-4 with TRBJ1-2, with a possible D match to TRBD1 (6 bases). The CDR3 has 12 residues. Trimming took off 3 bases at V and 6 bases at J, with 9 bases between the two ends. Germline V gene sequence: CDR1 SGHNT, CDR2 YYREEE (reference sequence). As DNA, the CDR3 is TGTGCCAGCAGCTCACAGGGCCATGGCTACACCTTC. Protein product: CASSSQGHGYTF.

This clonotype was counted a few times. This chain connects TRBV7-2 to TRBJ2-1, with TRBD2 matching over 14 bases. The CDR3 covers 15 residues. The trim removed 4 bases at V and 8 bases at J, leaving 4 bases unmatched. Germline lookup yields CDR1 SGHTA and CDR2 FQGNSA. The CDR3 loop reads CASSSGLAGGYEQFF. DNA for the CDR3: TGTGCCAGCAGCTCTGGACTAGCGGGAGGCTATGAGCAGTTCTTC.

This clonotype was observed a few times. The V call is TRBV4-1, the J call TRBJ2-6; TRBD2 aligns across 7 bases. The germline CDR1 and CDR2 sequences are MGHRA and YSYEKL. The trim removed 1 base at V and 1 base at J, leaving 4 bases unmatched. CDR3 size: 17 residues. The CDR3 DNA follows: TGCGCCAGCAGCCAAGGACTAGCCAGGTCTGGGGCCAACGTCCTGACTTTC. Its translation: CASSQGLARSGANVLTF.

This clonotype came up many times. V usage is TRBV19 and J usage is TRBJ1-2; 9 bases are a match to TRBD1. The J segment lost 7 bases and the V segment lost 6 bases, leaving 18 bases of the junction unmatched. The CDR3 contains 17 residues. CDR1 and CDR2 (germline): LNHDA, SQIVND (reference sequence). The CDR3 bases are TGTGCCAGTAGGAGGGACAGGGCGGCTATTATAAGCGGTGGCTACACCTTC. Translating gives CASRRDRAAIISGGYTF.

This clonotype was observed a few times. The rearrangement joins TRBV5-1 to TRBJ2-2; no clear D gene. Looked up from germline, CDR1 is SGHRS and CDR2 is YFSETQ. V lost 1 base to trimming and J lost 3 bases, with 7 bases between them. This CDR3 comprises 14 residues. The CDR3 region has the DNA TGCGCCAGCAGCTTGCGTTGGGACACCGGGGAGCTGTTTTTT. Translating it yields CASSLRWDTGELFF. Filled out from reference TRBV5-1 and TRBJ2-2, the complete variable domain reads KAGVTQTPRYLIKTRGQQVTLSCSPISGHRSVSWYQQTPGQGLQFLFEYFSETQRNKGNFPGRFSGRQFSNSRSEMNVSTLELGDSALYLCASSLRWDTGELFFGEGSRLTVL.

This clonotype showed up many times. The CDR3 protein is CASSYLPGYDTEAFF. The CDR3 coding sequence is TGTGCCAGCAGTTACCTCCCAGGGTATGACACTGAAGCTTTCTTT. The chain combines TRBV6-5 with TRBJ1-1; D may be TRBD1 (5 bases). CDR1 and CDR2 from the germline V gene are MNHEY and SVGAGI. Trimming stripped 2 bases from V and 3 bases from J, with 13 bases between. This CDR3 contains 15 residues.

This clonotype was seen many times. CDR3 region: CASSSGLAGGPHEQYF. CDR3 bases: TGTGCCAGCAGCTCGGGACTAGCGGGAGGGCCCCACGAGCAGTACTTC. V is TRBV7-8 and J is TRBJ2-7; TRBD2 agrees at 16 bases. V lost 4 bases and J lost 5; bases outside the gene matches: 5. Germline loops: CDR1 SGHVS, CDR2 FQNEAQ. The CDR3 totals 16 residues.

The sample holds many counts of this clonotype. This rearrangement joins TRBV28 to TRBJ2-5; tentatively, D is TRBD2 (5 bases). CDR1 is MDHEN and CDR2 is SYDVKM in the germline V gene. The CDR3 has 17 amino acids. Trimming shortened V by 1 base and J by 0 bases, and 15 bases separated the two germline ends. The CDR3 nucleotides are TGTGCCAGCAGTTTATTCGGAGGCACATGGTACCAAGAGACCCAGTACTTC. Translated, it gives CASSLFGGTWYQETQYF.

There are many counts of this clonotype. The chain carries TRBV6-5 and TRBJ1-1; D unclear. Trimming removed 2 bases at V and 4 bases at J, with 5 bases between. Looked up from germline, CDR1 is MNHEY and CDR2 is SVGAGI. The CDR3 has 12 residues. Here the CDR3 reads CASSYEGTEAFF. In nucleotides, the CDR3 is TGTGCCAGCAGTTACGAGGGCACTGAAGCTTTCTTT.

This clonotype was seen at least ten times. This chain joins TRBV20-1 and TRBJ1-1; 11 bases match TRBD1. The V gene's germline CDR1 is DFQATT and CDR2 SNEGSKA (reference sequence). The CDR3 extends over 13 amino acids. The V segment lost 3 bases and the J segment 11 bases; nucleotides outside the gene matches: 8. The DNA for the CDR3 is TGCAGTGCTAGCAGGACAGGGGGCGCGACGGCTTTCTTT. It translates to CSASRTGGATAFF.

This clonotype appeared a few times. V gene TRBV4-1 combines with J gene TRBJ2-4; no clear D gene. Deletions cut 1 base from V and 9 bases from J, with 19 bases between. This CDR3 is built from 16 residues. Germline V gene sequence: CDR1 MGHRA, CDR2 YSYEKL. The CDR3 DNA is TGCGCCAGCAGCCAAGTCGCAGCGTCAGTCCCTATCATTCAGTACTTC. Protein sequence: CASSQVAASVPIIQYF.

This clonotype was found a few times. This chain joins TRBV18 and TRBJ1-5; D is unclear. Per the germline V gene, CDR1 is KGHSH and CDR2 is LQKENI. The V and J ends lost 2 bases and 1 base respectively, with 12 bases between them. This CDR3 is 16 amino acids long. The CDR3 DNA reads as TGTGCCAGCTCACCAGATGTGGCAGCCAGCAATCAGCCCCAGCATTTT. Residues: CASSPDVAASNQPQHF. The variable domain in full, with the rest retrieved from reference TRBV18 and TRBJ1-5, is NAGVMQNPRHLVRRRGQEARLRCSPMKGHSHVYWYRQLPEEGLKFMVYLQKENIIDESGMPKERFSAEFPKEGPSILRIQQVVRGDSAAYFCASSPDVAASNQPQHFGDGTRLSIL.